This TCR beta chain was identified in a study of Graves' ophthalmopathy and Graves' hyperthyroidism. Germline values: CDR1 MNHEY, CDR2 SVGAGI. This CDR3 region has 14 residues. V dropped 4 bases and J dropped 2; count of bases not matched to a gene: 4. The diagnosis combined clinical symptoms, thyroxine, TRAb, thyroid ultrasound and orbital computed tomography scans. Amplified material comprised TCR beta CDR3 regions derived from RNA transcripts. The first round was an RT-PCR with HTBI primers, and the second round was a multiplex PCR. A single record per CDR3 protein comes from TCRdb applying MiXCR to the multiplex PCR reads. The sample yields around 400,000 distinct CDR3 sequences, roughly 20% seen once.

The source is a young woman with stable Graves' hyperthyroidism. Source material: peripheral blood. The gene calls are TRBV6-5 and TRBJ1-2, with 7 bases lining up with TRBD1. In DNA form, the CDR3 reads TGTGCCAGCAGTTTTTCACAGGGGAACTATGGCTACACCTTC. Amino acids: CASSFSQGNYGYTF.